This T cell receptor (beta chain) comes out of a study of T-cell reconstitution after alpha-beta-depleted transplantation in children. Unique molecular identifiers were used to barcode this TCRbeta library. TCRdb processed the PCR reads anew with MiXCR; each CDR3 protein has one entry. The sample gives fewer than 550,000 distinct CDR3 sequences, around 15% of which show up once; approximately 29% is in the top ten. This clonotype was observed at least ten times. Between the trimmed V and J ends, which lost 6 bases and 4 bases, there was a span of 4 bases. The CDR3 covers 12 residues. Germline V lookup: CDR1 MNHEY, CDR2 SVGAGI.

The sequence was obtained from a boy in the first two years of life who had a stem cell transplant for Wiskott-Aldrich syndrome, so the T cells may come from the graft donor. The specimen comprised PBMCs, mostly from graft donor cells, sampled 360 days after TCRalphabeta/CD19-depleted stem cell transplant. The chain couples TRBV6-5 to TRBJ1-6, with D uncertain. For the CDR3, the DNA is TGTGCCAGCAGGGTGTATAATTCACCCCTCCACTTT. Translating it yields CASRVYNSPLHF.